These T cell receptor beta chains were read from a single sample in a study of cytomegalovirus exposure and HLA in healthy donors. TCRdb's copy holds only in-frame clones and misses some; the assay was immunoSEQ multiplex PCR. The repertoire consists of 120,000 or so clones, with roughly 95% occurring once and the leading ten covering 1.5% to 2%. Sequencing used PBMCs. These receptors were taken from a man aged 18 to 35 in good health and CMV-seronegative. The CDR3 runs from the conserved cysteine through the conserved F or W. Each record gives: V gene, clone size, J gene, D gene, CDR3 DNA, CDR3 protein. A D gene is named only where the DNA matches it firmly. Expanded clones get a size class; other rows say once, few or many, or leave the size out.

v_gene: TRBV4-2
abundance: NA
j_gene: TRBJ2-7
d_gene: TRBD2
CDR3nt: TGTGCCAGCGCTGGGGCGGGAGCGGGGGAGCAGTACTTC
CDR3aa: CASAGAGAGEQYF

v_gene: TRBV5-4
abundance: NA
j_gene: TRBJ2-7
d_gene: TRBD2
CDR3nt: TGTGCCAGCAGCTCTCAACCCTGGACCCGCTGGGGGGGGTACTTC
CDR3aa: CASSSQPWTRWGGYF

v_gene: TRBV9
abundance: once
j_gene: TRBJ1-1
d_gene: NA
CDR3nt: TGTGCCAGCAGCGTAGCTTCAGGGGCAGAAGCTTTCTTT
CDR3aa: CASSVASGAEAFF

v_gene: TRBV7-8
abundance: NA
j_gene: TRBJ2-5
d_gene: TRBD2
CDR3nt: TGTGCCAGCAGCCGTAGCGGGAGAAAACCCCAAGAGACCCAGTACTTC
CDR3aa: CASSRSGRKPQETQYF

v_gene: TRBV21-1
abundance: NA
j_gene: TRBJ1-2
d_gene: NA
CDR3nt: TGTGCCAGCAGCAAAGGTCGCCTAGCCCCTAACTATGGCTACACCTTC
CDR3aa: CASSKGRLAPNYGYTF

v_gene: TRBV7-2
abundance: NA
j_gene: TRBJ2-5
d_gene: TRBD1
CDR3nt: TGTGCCAGCAGCGTAATCGCGACAGGGGGCGAGGAGACCCAGTACTTC
CDR3aa: CASSVIATGGEETQYF

v_gene: TRBV28
abundance: NA
j_gene: TRBJ1-1
d_gene: NA
CDR3nt: TGTGCCAGCAGTAAAAATCCCCGCGGGAGGAACACTGAAGCTTTCTTT
CDR3aa: CASSKNPRGRNTEAFF

v_gene: TRBV7-9
abundance: NA
j_gene: TRBJ2-5
d_gene: NA
CDR3nt: TGTGCCAGCCGACAGATCCCTCAAGAGACCCAGTACTTC
CDR3aa: CASRQIPQETQYF

v_gene: TRBV6-1
abundance: NA
j_gene: TRBJ2-7
d_gene: NA
CDR3nt: TGTGCCAGCAGTGAATCGGGGGAGATACAATACGAGCAGTACTTC
CDR3aa: CASSESGEIQYEQYF

v_gene: TRBV4-3
abundance: NA
j_gene: TRBJ2-3
d_gene: TRBD2
CDR3nt: TGCGCCAGCAGCCAAGAAGAACTAGCGGGAGGGACGCAGTATTTT
CDR3aa: CASSQEELAGGTQYF

v_gene: TRBV4-2
abundance: NA
j_gene: TRBJ1-2
d_gene: NA
CDR3nt: TGTGCCAGCAGCCAAGATCAGGCCTCCTCTAACTATGGCTACACCTTC
CDR3aa: CASSQDQASSNYGYTF

v_gene: TRBV27
abundance: NA
j_gene: TRBJ1-1
d_gene: NA
CDR3nt: TGTGCCAGCACCAGACAAGGGGGCACTGAAGCTTTCTTT
CDR3aa: CASTRQGGTEAFF

v_gene: TRBV27
abundance: NA
j_gene: TRBJ2-3
d_gene: TRBD1
CDR3nt: TGTGCCAGCAGTTTATCCATAAAGGACAGGGAGGCGGATACGCAGTATTTT
CDR3aa: CASSLSIKDREADTQYF

v_gene: TRBV18
abundance: NA
j_gene: TRBJ2-3
d_gene: NA
CDR3nt: TGTGCCAGCTCACCATCCCTCACAGATACGCAGTATTTT
CDR3aa: CASSPSLTDTQYF

v_gene: TRBV5-1
abundance: NA
j_gene: TRBJ1-1
d_gene: NA
CDR3nt: TGCGCCAGCAGCTTGGCAGGGGTCGATGAGACTTTCTTT
CDR3aa: CASSLAGVDETFF

v_gene: TRBV19
abundance: NA
j_gene: TRBJ2-2
d_gene: NA
CDR3nt: TGTGCCAGTAGTGATTTGGGGGGAGTGGTAGCCGGGGAGCTGTTTTTT
CDR3aa: CASSDLGGVVAGELFF

v_gene: TRBV2
abundance: NA
j_gene: TRBJ1-1
d_gene: NA
CDR3nt: TGTGCCAGCAGTGAGCCAGCCCTTGAGGACACTGAAGCTTTCTTT
CDR3aa: CASSEPALEDTEAFF

v_gene: TRBV15
abundance: NA
j_gene: TRBJ2-7
d_gene: TRBD2
CDR3nt: TGTGCCACCAGCAGAGACCTCCTAGCGGGAGGGCGGGAGCAGTACTTC
CDR3aa: CATSRDLLAGGREQYF

v_gene: TRBV29-1
abundance: once
j_gene: TRBJ2-1
d_gene: NA
CDR3nt: TGCAGCGTTGAGCGTCCGGGGGTCAGGGGGTCAAGCTCCTACAATGAGCAGTTCTTC
CDR3aa: CSVERPGVRGSSSYNEQFF

v_gene: TRBV19
abundance: NA
j_gene: TRBJ2-7
d_gene: NA
CDR3nt: TGTGCCAGTAACCGCCCAAGGCCAGGAGGCTCCTACGAGCAGTACTTC
CDR3aa: CASNRPRPGGSYEQYF

v_gene: TRBV19
abundance: NA
j_gene: TRBJ1-5
d_gene: NA
CDR3nt: TGTGCCAGTAGTAGGGTTAGCCATAGCAATCAGCCCCAGCATTTT
CDR3aa: CASSRVSHSNQPQHF

v_gene: TRBV11-1
abundance: NA
j_gene: TRBJ2-3
d_gene: NA
CDR3nt: TGTGCCAGCAGCCCGGACTTGATCACAGATACGCAGTATTTT
CDR3aa: CASSPDLITDTQYF

v_gene: TRBV5-6
abundance: NA
j_gene: TRBJ1-5
d_gene: TRBD1
CDR3nt: TGTGCCAGCAGCCGACAGGGAACGGGTCAGCCCCAGCATTTT
CDR3aa: CASSRQGTGQPQHF

v_gene: TRBV19
abundance: NA
j_gene: TRBJ1-1
d_gene: TRBD1
CDR3nt: TGTGCCAGTAGCAAACCCCGAAGACAGGGGACCCTGCACACTGAAGCTTTCTTT
CDR3aa: CASSKPRRQGTLHTEAFF

v_gene: TRBV9
abundance: NA
j_gene: TRBJ1-1
d_gene: NA
CDR3nt: TGTGCCAGCAGCGGAGGCGACGGTGAAGCTTTCTTT
CDR3aa: CASSGGDGEAFF

v_gene: TRBV5-4
abundance: NA
j_gene: TRBJ2-7
d_gene: NA
CDR3nt: TGTGCCAGCAGCACCGGACAGACAACCTACGAGCAGTACTTC
CDR3aa: CASSTGQTTYEQYF

v_gene: TRBV6-1
abundance: NA
j_gene: TRBJ1-4
d_gene: NA
CDR3nt: TGTGCCAGCAGACAAGTCAGGAACGAAAAACTGTTTTTT
CDR3aa: CASRQVRNEKLFF

v_gene: TRBV4-2
abundance: NA
j_gene: TRBJ2-7
d_gene: NA
CDR3nt: TGTGCCAGCAGCCCCTCGACAGTAGCCCCCTACGAGCAGTACTTC
CDR3aa: CASSPSTVAPYEQYF

v_gene: TRBV11-2
abundance: NA
j_gene: TRBJ1-4
d_gene: NA
CDR3nt: TGTGCCAGCAGCTCGCTAAGACATCAAGCTAATGAAAAACTGTTTTTT
CDR3aa: CASSSLRHQANEKLFF

v_gene: TRBV2
abundance: NA
j_gene: TRBJ1-1
d_gene: NA
CDR3nt: TGTGCCAGCAGTGATCCCCAGGGAACTGAAGCTTTCTTT
CDR3aa: CASSDPQGTEAFF

v_gene: TRBV27
abundance: once
j_gene: TRBJ2-7
d_gene: NA
CDR3nt: TGTGCCAGCAGTCTTACAGGGTACACTGACGAGCAGTACTTC
CDR3aa: CASSLTGYTDEQYF

v_gene: TRBV18
abundance: NA
j_gene: TRBJ1-3
d_gene: NA
CDR3nt: TGTGCCAGCTCACCGGGCAGCAACCCGGTCAACACCATATATTTT
CDR3aa: CASSPGSNPVNTIYF

v_gene: TRBV27
abundance: NA
j_gene: TRBJ2-7
d_gene: NA
CDR3nt: TGTGCCAGCAGTCGGGGTCTCTACGAGCAGTACTTC
CDR3aa: CASSRGLYEQYF

v_gene: TRBV15
abundance: once
j_gene: TRBJ1-5
d_gene: TRBD1
CDR3nt: TGTGCCGGACAGGGGCTGAATAGCAATCAGCCCCAGCATTTT
CDR3aa: CAGQGLNSNQPQHF

v_gene: TRBV6-1
abundance: NA
j_gene: TRBJ2-7
d_gene: NA
CDR3nt: TGTGCCAGCAGTGGACTTATAAGGCCCTACGAGCAGTACTTC
CDR3aa: CASSGLIRPYEQYF

v_gene: TRBV6-5
abundance: NA
j_gene: TRBJ2-1
d_gene: TRBD2
CDR3nt: TGTGCCAGCAGCCCGGGACTAGCGGAGAACAATGAGCAGTTCTTC
CDR3aa: CASSPGLAENNEQFF

v_gene: TRBV7-3
abundance: NA
j_gene: TRBJ2-1
d_gene: TRBD2
CDR3nt: TGTGCCAGCAGCTTAATAGGTCTAGCGGAGGCGAATGAGCAGTTCTTC
CDR3aa: CASSLIGLAEANEQFF

v_gene: TRBV19
abundance: few
j_gene: TRBJ1-1
d_gene: NA
CDR3nt: TGTGCCTCGAATCCGGGACAAAAAAACACTGAAGCTTTCTTT
CDR3aa: CASNPGQKNTEAFF